Presented here are 29 T cell receptor beta chains from one specimen sequenced in a study of T-cell reconstitution after alpha-beta-depleted transplantation in children. A library of TCRbeta sequences, prepared with unique molecular identifiers, was generated. MiXCR was run by TCRdb on the PCR reads, yielding one entry per CDR3 protein. Of about 250,000 distinct CDR3 sequences listed, 20% to 30% were seen once; the top ten hold about 4.8%. The sequences come from PBMCs, mostly from graft donor cells, collected 360 days after TCRalphabeta/CD19-depleted stem cell transplant. These receptors all come from a female patient aged 2-9 years who had a stem cell transplant for congenital amegakaryocytic thrombocytopenia, so the T cells may come from the graft donor.

This clonotype came up a few times. The rearrangement joins TRBV20-1 to TRBJ1-5; 8 bases match TRBD1. This CDR3 is built from 15 residues. Germline V lookup: CDR1 DFQATT, CDR2 SNEGSKA (reference sequence). V shed 3 bases and J 6 bases; nucleotides not matched to a gene: 10. CDR3 residues: CSASGGQGYVQPQHF. CDR3 in DNA: TGCAGTGCTAGTGGCGGACAGGGATACGTTCAGCCCCAGCATTTT.

The table lists this clonotype with a few counts. The J gene is TRBJ2-7, the V gene TRBV6-1; 9 nucleotides line up with TRBD2. The CDR3 is 15 amino acids. The germline V gene encodes CDR1 MNHNS and CDR2 SASEGT. Germline trimming cut 5 bases from V and 3 bases from J; bases unmatched to any gene: 8. The CDR3 spells CASSLAGTPFYEQYF. CDR3 sequence (DNA): TGTGCCAGCAGTCTAGCGGGGACCCCTTTCTACGAGCAGTACTTC.

This sequence joins TRBV20-1 and TRBJ2-3; 9 bases agree with TRBD1. Per the germline V gene, CDR1 is DFQATT and CDR2 is SNEGSKA (reference sequence). The CDR3 extends over 19 amino acids. With 0 bases clipped from V and 3 bases from J, the junction kept 16 bases outside the gene matches. In DNA, the CDR3 is TGCAGTGCTAGAGATATCGGATATGCAACAGGGGGCATGACAGATACGCAGTATTTT. Protein: CSARDIGYATGGMTDTQYF.

This clonotype was seen only a few times. V is TRBV29-1 and J is TRBJ1-4; tentatively, D is TRBD1 (5 bases). CDR3 length: 10 residues. CDR1 is SQVTM and CDR2 is ANQGSEA in the germline V gene. The germline V and J ends were trimmed by 7 bases and 6 bases, with 6 bases remaining between them. In DNA, the CDR3 is TGCAGCGCAGGGTATGAAAAACTGTTTTTT. Translation gives CSAGYEKLFF.

This clonotype has ten or more counts. This chain joins TRBV3-1 and TRBJ2-7; 9 bases are shared with TRBD2. The J segment lost 0 bases and the V segment lost 3 bases, leaving 3 bases of the junction unmatched. The CDR3 is 15 residues long. Germline V gene lookup returns CDR1 LGHDT and CDR2 YNNKEL (reference sequence). The CDR3 region has the DNA TGTGCCAGCAGCCAGGCGGGGGGGCTCTCCTACGAGCAGTACTTC. Its protein product is CASSQAGGLSYEQYF.

This clonotype showed up just a few times. The chain uses TRBV9 and TRBJ2-5; 7 bases map to TRBD2. The germline V gene has CDR1 SGDLS and CDR2 YYNGEE. CDR3 length equals 15 residues. V gave up 6 bases and J gave up 3 bases; unmatched junction bases: 11. Here the CDR3 DNA reads TGTGCCAGCACCAGACTGGGAGGGAGGGAAGAGACCCAGTACTTC. Translated, it gives CASTRLGGREETQYF.

The CDR3 reads CASSPGMDYEQYF. CDR3 bases: TGTGCCAGCAGCCCAGGAATGGACTACGAGCAGTACTTC. The rearrangement uses TRBV12-3 or TRBV12-4 and TRBJ2-7; D is unresolved. The CDR3 runs to 13 residues. With 6 bases removed from V and 3 bases from J, the gap between germline ends came to 12 bases.

This clonotype was detected a few times. CDR3 protein: CSATLRISGYNEQFF. Written as DNA, the CDR3 is TGCAGTGCTACCTTGCGGATTAGCGGATACAATGAGCAGTTCTTC. The gene calls are TRBV20-1 and TRBJ2-1, with D possibly matching TRBD2 (6 bases). There are 15 residues in the CDR3. Per germline, CDR1 DFQATT and CDR2 SNEGSKA (reference sequence). The ends were cut back, 4 bases at V and 4 bases at J, with 17 bases in the middle.

V usage is TRBV28 and J usage is TRBJ2-5, with a possible D match to TRBD2 (6 bases). Germline V gene sequence: CDR1 MDHEN, CDR2 SYDVKM. Trimming shortened V by 7 bases and J by 5 bases, and 11 bases separated the two germline ends. The CDR3 is 12 residues long. This CDR3 is CASTTSRETQYF. CDR3 bases: TGTGCCAGCACAACTAGCCGGGAGACCCAGTACTTC.

This clonotype was detected a few times. The CDR3 region has the DNA TGTGCCAGCAGCTCCTCCCGGGACAGGGGTAACGAGCAGTACTTC. It codes for CASSSSRDRGNEQYF. This rearrangement joins TRBV7-9 to TRBJ2-7, with TRBD1 matching over 10 bases. V trimming: 4 bases; J trimming: 5 bases; junction bases outside the gene matches: 8. The germline CDR1 and CDR2 sequences are SEHNR and FQNEAQ (reference sequence). The CDR3 sequence is 15 residues long.

V gene TRBV19 combines with J gene TRBJ2-1; 7 nucleotides line up with TRBD2. Trimming cost V 6 bases and J 5 bases; bases outside gene matches: 4. Germline values: CDR1 LNHDA, CDR2 SQIVND (reference sequence). There are 13 residues in the CDR3. The CDR3 loop reads CASSTGTNNEQFF. The DNA for the CDR3 is TGTGCCAGTAGCACCGGGACTAACAATGAGCAGTTCTTC.

The table lists this clonotype with many counts. The chain joins TRBV4-1 to TRBJ2-3; no definite D call. From germline, CDR1 is MGHRA and CDR2 YSYEKL. V lost 3 bases, J lost 6 bases, and 13 bases lay in between. The CDR3 is 14 residues long. The CDR3 bases are TGCGCCAGCAGCCAGGGCCCCTATTCGGATACGCAGTATTTT. Translation gives CASSQGPYSDTQYF.

This clonotype showed up just a few times. This chain connects TRBV12-3 or TRBV12-4 to TRBJ1-6, with a possible D match to TRBD1 (5 bases). This CDR3 is built from 16 residues. The V gene lost 1 base and the J gene lost 10 bases, with 17 bases spanning the gap. The CDR3 bases are TGTGCCAGCAGTTTAGATGTAGGGCAGGGACGGTCACCCCTCCACTTT. Its protein product is CASSLDVGQGRSPLHF.

This rearrangement joins TRBV12-3 or TRBV12-4 to TRBJ1-5, with a possible D match to TRBD1 (5 bases). This CDR3 has 15 amino acids. Between the trimmed V and J ends, which lost 1 base and 7 bases, there was a span of 14 bases. The CDR3: CASSLVGPGPQPQHF. CDR3 in DNA: TGTGCCAGCAGTTTAGTAGGACCGGGGCCACAGCCCCAGCATTTT.

The chain uses TRBV2 and TRBJ2-3; possible D gene TRBD2, 6 bases. The CDR3 totals 16 residues. Per the germline V gene, CDR1 is SNHLY and CDR2 is FYNNEI. V lost 3 bases and J lost 0, with 13 bases in between. CDR3 amino acids: CASSETRAGSTDTQYF. CDR3 DNA: TGTGCCAGCAGTGAGACCCGCGCGGGGAGCACAGATACGCAGTATTTT.

This clonotype was picked up a small number of times. The rearrangement uses TRBV28 and TRBJ1-1; a weak D match, TRBD1 (5 bases). Trimming took off 3 bases at V and 0 bases at J, with 14 bases between the two ends. The CDR3 runs 16 residues. Germline CDR1 reads MDHEN; CDR2 reads SYDVKM. CDR3 DNA: TGTGCCAGCAGTTTGGTGGGGGGAGATATGAACACTGAAGCTTTCTTT. Translated: CASSLVGGDMNTEAFF.

Concerning this clonotype itself: Its ends do not fully match the called genes, so a read error is possible. The V gene is TRBV12-3 or TRBV12-4, the J gene TRBJ2-4; 10 positions agree with TRBD2. The length of the CDR3 is 18 residues. The CDR3 is CTSSLSLAGVLAKNIQYF. CDR3 coding DNA: TGTACCAGCAGTTTAAGTCTAGCGGGAGTTTTAGCCAAAAACATTCAGTACTTC.

V usage is TRBV6-5 and J usage is TRBJ2-3, with 7 bases aligning to TRBD1. Germline trimming cut 4 bases from V and 1 base from J; bases unmatched to any gene: 8. Germline V gives CDR1 MNHEY, CDR2 SVGAGI. This CDR3 contains 16 residues. As DNA, the CDR3 is TGTGCCAGCAGTTCCTATCGCCAGGGGGGCACAGATACGCAGTATTTT. Protein product: CASSSYRQGGTDTQYF.

This clonotype was counted between two and nine times. The chain employs TRBV12-3 or TRBV12-4 and TRBJ2-2; no definite D call. The CDR3 is made up of 11 amino acids. The V and J ends lost 5 bases and 6 bases respectively, with 4 bases between them. The CDR3 DNA reads as TGTGCCAGCAGTATACCCGGGGAGCTGTTTTTT. Translating gives CASSIPGELFF.

This chain uses TRBV9 with TRBJ2-1; no reliable D call. CDR3 size: 16 residues. Trimming shortened V by 0 bases and J by 4 bases, and 14 bases separated the two germline ends. The V gene's germline CDR1 is SGDLS and CDR2 YYNGEE. The CDR3 DNA follows: TGTGCCAGCAGCGTAGGAATGACGGCCCGATACAATGAGCAGTTCTTC. It specifies CASSVGMTARYNEQFF.

CDR3 DNA sequence: TGCAGTGCTGGCATCAGGGGCCCAATATACAATGAGCAGTTCTTC. Its protein product is CSAGIRGPIYNEQFF. This chain joins TRBV20-1 and TRBJ2-1; perhaps TRBD1 as D (6 bases). V gave up 5 bases and J gave up 4 bases, with 18 bases separating them. The CDR3 totals 15 residues. Germline lookup yields CDR1 DFQATT and CDR2 SNEGSKA (reference sequence).

A few counts support this clonotype. CDR3 in DNA: TGTGCCAGCAGCGTAGTCGTGACCAGCGGGAGAGGTGAGCAGTTCTTC. Translated, it gives CASSVVVTSGRGEQFF. This sequence joins TRBV9 and TRBJ2-1; 8 nucleotides match TRBD2. CDR3 length: 16 residues. In germline, CDR1 is SGDLS, CDR2 YYNGEE. Trimming cost V 0 bases and J 9 bases; bases outside gene matches: 11.

This clonotype was observed a few times. The gene calls are TRBV6-6 and TRBJ1-1; D unclear. V was clipped by 8 bases and J by 5 bases, with 9 bases between them. Germline lookup yields CDR1 MNHNY and CDR2 SVGAGI (reference sequence). CDR3 length: 11 amino acids. Here the CDR3 reads CASEEATEAFF. In DNA, the CDR3 is TGTGCCAGCGAAGAAGCTACTGAAGCTTTCTTT.

J is TRBJ2-7 and V is TRBV11-2, with 10 nucleotides matching TRBD2. This CDR3 has 18 amino acids. With V trimmed by 0 bases and J by 2 bases, 10 bases remained unmatched. Germline V lookup: CDR1 SGHAT, CDR2 FQNNGV. DNA for the CDR3: TGTGCCAGCAGCTTAGAGGGTCTCCAGCGGGAGGGGACCTACGAGCAGTACTTC. Protein: CASSLEGLQREGTYEQYF.

The chain carries TRBV23-1 and TRBJ2-7; weak D call: TRBD1 (6 bases). TRBV23-1 is recorded as an ORF, its role being uncertain. The CDR3 consists of 13 residues. With 10 bases removed from V and 3 bases from J, the gap between germline ends came to 16 bases. In DNA form, the CDR3 reads TGCGCCACCGCGAAACAGGGTTACTACGAGCAGTACTTC. Translation: CATAKQGYYEQYF.

The chain links TRBV5-8 to TRBJ2-1; 7 bases line up with TRBD2. The CDR3 runs to 15 residues. Trimming at V came to 1 base and at J to 8 bases, leaving 9 bases not matched to a gene. CDR1 is SGHTS, CDR2 YDEGEE, per germline. CDR3 DNA sequence: TGTGCCAGCAGCTTGTTTATTGGCGGACTAGATGAGCAGTTCTTC. Translated: CASSLFIGGLDEQFF.

This clonotype was counted only a few times. The gene calls are TRBV29-1 and TRBJ2-5; D gene uncertain. The CDR3 runs 10 residues. V shed 4 bases and J shed 5 bases, with 5 bases lying between them. Per germline, CDR1 SQVTM and CDR2 ANQGSEA. CDR3 coding DNA: TGCAGCGTTGGTCTGGAGACCCAGTACTTC. Translation gives CSVGLETQYF.

This clonotype was counted between two and nine times. The chain combines TRBV24-1 with TRBJ2-1; D perhaps matches TRBD2 (6 bases). Germline values: CDR1 KGHDR, CDR2 SFDVKD. The CDR3 sequence is 16 residues long. The V and J ends lost 4 bases and 0 bases respectively, with 12 bases between them. CDR3 sequence reads: CATSDPGDLSYNEQFF. DNA of the CDR3: TGTGCCACCAGTGACCCGGGGGACCTCTCCTACAATGAGCAGTTCTTC.

The chain joins TRBV4-1 to TRBJ2-5, with 7 bases aligning to TRBD1. V trimming: 3 bases; J trimming: 2 bases; junction bases outside the gene matches: 0. This CDR3 region has 13 residues. CDR1 and CDR2 from the germline V gene are MGHRA and YSYEKL. CDR3 DNA sequence: TGCGCCAGCAGCCACAGGGGGCAAGAGACCCAGTACTTC. Protein product: CASSHRGQETQYF.